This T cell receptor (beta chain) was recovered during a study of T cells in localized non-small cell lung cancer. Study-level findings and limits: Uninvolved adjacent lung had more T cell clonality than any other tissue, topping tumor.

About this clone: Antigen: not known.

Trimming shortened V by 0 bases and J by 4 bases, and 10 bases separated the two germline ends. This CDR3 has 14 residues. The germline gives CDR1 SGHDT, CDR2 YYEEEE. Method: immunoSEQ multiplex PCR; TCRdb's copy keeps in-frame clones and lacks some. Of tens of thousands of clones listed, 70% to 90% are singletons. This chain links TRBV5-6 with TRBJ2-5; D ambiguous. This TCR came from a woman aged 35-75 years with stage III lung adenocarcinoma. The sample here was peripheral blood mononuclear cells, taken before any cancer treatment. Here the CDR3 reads CASSLDSSRETQYF. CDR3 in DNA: TGTGCCAGCAGCTTGGACAGTAGTCGAGAGACCCAGTACTTC.